The 10 T cell receptor beta chains below were found in one sample sequenced in a study of T cells in Graves' hyperthyroidism and ophthalmopathy. Amplification targeted TCR beta CDR3 regions from RNA transcripts. The primer set for the first-round RT-PCR of the TCR CDR3 was HTBI. TCRdb processed the multiplex PCR reads anew with MiXCR; each CDR3 protein has one entry. The data hold over 350,000 distinct CDR3 sequences, with roughly 14% observed a single time. Sequenced input: blood. These receptors all stem from a man aged 18 to 30 with Graves' ophthalmopathy.

This clonotype was seen at least ten times. The DNA for the CDR3 is TGCAGCGTCGGACTAGCGGGAGAATCTGAGCAGTTCTTC. It translates to CSVGLAGESEQFF. The J gene is TRBJ2-1, the V gene TRBV29-1; TRBD2 matches 13 bases. Germline CDR1 SQVTM, CDR2 ANQGSEA. This CDR3 contains 13 residues. The trim removed 6 bases at V and 9 bases at J, leaving 5 bases unmatched.

The J gene is TRBJ2-6, the V gene TRBV5-8, with D unclear. Deletions cut 4 bases from V and 5 bases from J, with 16 bases between. The CDR3 runs to 16 residues. The germline V gene has CDR1 SGHTS and CDR2 YDEGEE. The CDR3 here is CASSLDYLPRANVLTF. The CDR3 DNA reads as TGTGCCAGCAGCCTGGATTACCTACCTAGGGCCAACGTCCTGACTTTC.

This clonotype was observed many times. The chain couples TRBV20-1 to TRBJ1-1; 7 bases agree with TRBD1. Germline-derived CDR1 and CDR2 are DFQATT and SNEGSKA (reference sequence). The CDR3 is made up of 13 amino acids. V was clipped by 3 bases and J by 2 bases; unmatched bases: 3. CDR3 residues: CSARGTDNTEAFF. The CDR3 region has the DNA TGCAGTGCTAGGGGGACAGACAACACTGAAGCTTTCTTT.

This clonotype was seen ten or more times. This chain joins TRBV27 and TRBJ2-7; TRBD2 aligns across 14 bases. CDR3 length: 17 amino acids. The V gene end was trimmed by 5 bases and the J gene end by 7 bases; junction bases not matched to a gene: 13. The germline V gene has CDR1 MNHEY and CDR2 SMNVEV (reference sequence). The CDR3 spells CASSRLAGGATPGEQYF. The CDR3 nucleotides read TGTGCCAGCAGTCGACTAGCGGGAGGGGCCACTCCGGGGGAGCAGTACTTC.

This clonotype was seen a handful of times. The chain links TRBV5-1 to TRBJ2-5, with 10 bases matching TRBD2. Germline assignment: CDR1 SGHRS and CDR2 YFSETQ. The J segment lost 2 bases and the V segment lost 4 bases, leaving 8 bases of the junction unmatched. CDR3 length: 16 residues. CDR3 region: CASSLAGATHQETQYF. In nucleotides, the CDR3 is TGCGCCAGCAGCCTAGCGGGGGCAACCCATCAAGAGACCCAGTACTTC.

This clonotype showed up many times. The chain carries TRBV5-1 and TRBJ1-6; D perhaps matches TRBD1 (5 bases). V lost 0 bases and J 10 bases, leaving 20 bases between the germline ends. The CDR3 has 17 amino acids. In germline, CDR1 is SGHRS, CDR2 YFSETQ. CDR3 in amino acids: CASSLALPTAEGSPLHF. Written as DNA, the CDR3 is TGCGCCAGCAGCTTGGCCCTGCCGACAGCGGAAGGATCACCCCTCCACTTT.

This clonotype was seen repeatedly, ten times or more. The chain recombines TRBV29-1 with TRBJ2-1; D possibly corresponds to TRBD1 (6 bases). The ends were cut back, 8 bases at V and 7 bases at J, with 18 bases in the middle. The CDR3 extends over 13 amino acids. Germline loops: CDR1 SQVTM, CDR2 ANQGSEA. The CDR3 is CSFQLWQGNEQFF. Here the CDR3 DNA reads TGCAGCTTCCAGCTATGGCAGGGGAATGAGCAGTTCTTC.

This clonotype was observed many times. V usage is TRBV6-5 and J usage is TRBJ1-4; D call uncertain. Trimming took off 0 bases at V and 8 bases at J, with 10 bases between the two ends. The CDR3 is 14 residues long. Germline CDR1 and CDR2: MNHEY and SVGAGI. CDR3 bases: TGTGCCAGCAGTTACTCGCTGGGAAGCGAAAAACTGTTTTTT. It yields the protein CASSYSLGSEKLFF.

This clonotype was detected only a few times. As DNA, the CDR3 is TGTGCCAGCAGCTTAACTAGCGGGATGAATCCCGGGGAGCTGTTTTTT. Protein product: CASSLTSGMNPGELFF. V and J are TRBV11-1 and TRBJ2-2; 10 nucleotides align to TRBD2. V lost 2 bases, J lost 6 bases, and 6 bases stayed unmatched. The germline V gene has CDR1 SGHAT and CDR2 FQDESV (reference sequence). The CDR3 runs to 16 residues.

The V call is TRBV19, the J call TRBJ2-7; weak D call: TRBD2 (6 bases). Per germline, CDR1 LNHDA and CDR2 SQIVND (reference sequence). Trimming pared 6 bases from V and 4 bases from J, leaving 19 bases between. CDR3 length: 15 amino acids. The CDR3 bases are TGTGCCAGTAGGCTCCGGGACGGAGGGGCTTACGAGCAGTACTTC. Translation gives CASRLRDGGAYEQYF.